This T cell receptor beta chain was captured in a study of T cell therapy after organ transplantation (dated by TCRdb to between 2018 and 2021). For the wider study: The therapy products consisted of autologous CMV-specific T cells grown in vitro for around two weeks using a peptide pool of 30 HLA class I and II CMV epitopes. Patients were given up to 6 doses of T cells at 2-week intervals and were followed for around 7 months after finishing therapy. Of the roughly ten patients, eight were classified as clinical responders and two as nonresponders. Patients received a median of 1.92 x 10^8 CMV-specific T cells across 2 to 6 intravenous infusions. Blood samples for the short-term post-therapy time point were collected 4 to 8 weeks after therapy was completed. A follow-up TRBV repertoire analysis was performed on an open-label phase I trial of autologous CMV-specific adoptive T cell therapy in solid-organ transplant recipients. Long-term post-therapy samples were available for only about 75% of the 10 patients. What the research found in general, with its limitations: Before therapy, nonresponders had marked clonal expansions, and their repertoires changed minimally after therapy. Reconstitution after therapy appeared to include not only transferred clonotypes but also endogenous clonotypes that had not been detected in the therapy products. Fold change in CD8 clonality after therapy inversely correlated with pretherapy clonality, suggesting less biased repertoires were more receptive to remodeling. The small cohort prevented assessing confounders such as concurrent antirejection and antiviral medications. Reduced sample coverage from poor CD8+ T cell yield may be reflected in the few expansions detected in nonresponders.

The time point label here, explained by the study, means: 4-8 weeks after completion of therapy. Solid-organ transplant recipients with drug-resistant/recurrent cytomegalovirus were included as patients. About nine trial participants were chosen for repertoire analysis on the basis of the availability of post-therapy peripheral blood mononuclear cells. Viable CD3+CD8+CD4- lymphocytes were isolated from PBMCs by sorting on a BD FACSAria III. Genomic DNA was extracted from sorted cells with the Qiagen DNeasy Kit. Concerning this clone: Its antigen is not yet known. No much larger clone exists at a distance of one base, and base qualities are not known.

The immunoSEQ two-step, bias-controlled multiplex PCR assay was used to amplify TRB CDR3 regions from genomic DNA. Sequencing of CDR3 libraries was carried out on an Illumina NextSeq 500. On the study's bioinformatics: Initial alignment and bioinformatics, including bias normalization against synthetic CDR3 analogs, were performed with the immunoSEQ Analyzer platform. Annotation of V, D and J genes was based on the definitions in the IMGT database. VDJtools version 1.1.10 and the R package tcR version 2.2.1.11 were used with default settings for further TRBV analyses. GLIPH analysis was done using default settings in version 1.0. In CDR3 sequences with at least 5 reads, significant changes in clonotype frequency were tested by a 2-sided binomial test with Benjamini-Hochberg correction (alpha = 0.01). TCRdb limited this immuneACCESS table to in-frame rearrangements with V and J called. A share of clones is missing; checked studies link under half to unresolved V genes, and the rest is unexplained. The V and J calls and the clone size are those of that table, but D and trimming were determined from the DNA. The table for this sample lists 20,000 or so clones; about four fifths of them were counted only once. The leading ten clones occupy nearly 9.5% of the sample.

The clonotype comes from a human patient who had received a solid organ transplant and had CMV disease. Some T cells seen after a transplant may have their origin in the graft donor. The sequencing used CD8+ T cells from blood, collected after autologous CMV-specific T cell therapy.

The DNA is TGTGCCAGCAGCATCCTCGACTTCTCCTACGAGCAGTACTTC. This codes for CASSILDFSYEQYF. Recombination linked TRBV6-5 to TRBJ2-7; no D gene is confidently identified. Its CDR3 holds 14 amino acids, cysteine through phenylalanine. The DNA shown is the 42-base CDR3, in frame from base 1. According to the germline V gene, CDR1 reads MNHEY and CDR2 reads SVGAGI. V drops 6 bases and J drops 0 bases, leaving 12 bases in between.